This record covers a single T cell receptor beta chain. As yet, its antigen is unknown. Germline V gene sequence: CDR1 SGHTA, CDR2 FQGTGA. The CDR3 is made up of 13 amino acids. Trimming took off 5 bases at V and 3 bases at J, with 10 bases between the two ends. The data were obtained in a study of T-cell memory formation after mild COVID-19. Study observations and caveats: CD4+ contracting clones lay mainly in CM and EM, CD8+ ones in EMRA.

Researchers used 5'RACE with constant-segment primers to make TCR alpha and TCR beta cDNA libraries that carry sample barcodes and UMIs. MiXCR was run by TCRdb on the 5' RACE reads, yielding one entry per CDR3 protein. The sample holds around 300,000 distinct CDR3 sequences, roughly 15% seen once. The chain uses TRBV7-3 and TRBJ1-1, with D unclear. Material: PBMCs or a T cell subset sorted from them (not recorded which). This TCR came from a man younger than 35 who had mild COVID-19 (a few samples of this study predate the infection). Cell type and time point are not known. The CDR3 sequence is CASSPVWDTEAFF. Here the CDR3 DNA reads TGTGCCAGCAGCCCCGTCTGGGACACTGAAGCTTTCTTT.